The 5 T cell receptor beta chains in this list originate from one sample, sequenced in a study of blood T cells in healthy people across ages. A second PCR of about 6 to 11 cycles used a sample-barcoded 5' primer and a J-beta primer mix. TCRdb called the 5' RACE reads again in MiXCR, with one record for every CDR3 protein. The sample contains over a million distinct CDR3 sequences, 45% of which appear only once. What was sequenced was blood. The receptor source for this set is a woman aged 55-69 years in good health.

The chain combines TRBV3-1 with TRBJ2-7; 7 nucleotides agree with TRBD1. V gave up 4 bases and J gave up 0 bases; unmatched junction bases: 6. The CDR3 contains 15 residues. The germline CDR1 and CDR2 sequences are LGHDT and YNNKEL (reference sequence). The CDR3: CASSPVEGASYEQYF. CDR3 DNA: TGTGCCAGCAGCCCGGTAGAGGGGGCCTCCTACGAGCAGTACTTC.

V usage is TRBV5-1 and J usage is TRBJ2-1, with TRBD2 matching 15 bases. Germline values: CDR1 SGHRS, CDR2 YFSETQ. The CDR3 sequence is 20 residues long. The V gene end was trimmed by 3 bases and the J gene end by 0 bases; junction bases not matched to a gene: 10. CDR3 in amino acids: CASSWGLAGGQPSSYNEQFF. For the CDR3, the DNA is TGCGCCAGCAGCTGGGGACTAGCGGGAGGTCAACCGAGCTCCTACAATGAGCAGTTCTTC.

This clonotype has only one observation. The chain has TRBV20-1 and TRBJ1-2; 10 bases agree with TRBD1. Germline trimming cut 7 bases from V and 4 bases from J; bases unmatched to any gene: 6. CDR3 size: 13 residues. CDR1 and CDR2 from the germline V gene are DFQATT and SNEGSKA (reference sequence). For the CDR3, the DNA is TGCAGTGTACGGACAGGGGGAAGCTATGGCTACACCTTC. It yields the protein CSVRTGGSYGYTF.

In the case of this clonotype: At one of its ends the junction is not consistent with the germline gene, which may arise from a read error. The chain is built from TRBV6-2 or TRBV6-3 and TRBJ2-5; TRBD1 agrees at 7 bases. The length of the CDR3 is 15 residues. The germline V gene encodes CDR1 MNHEY and CDR2 SVGEGT. CDR3 DNA sequence: TGTGCCAACAGTTATCAGAACAGGGGTCACGAGACCCAGTACTTC. Translated, it gives CANSYQNRGHETQYF.

This chain connects TRBV9 to TRBJ2-2; D unresolved. The germline gives CDR1 SGDLS, CDR2 YYNGEE. The CDR3 totals 13 residues. V was shortened by 3 bases and J by 7 bases, with 10 bases between the two germline ends. The CDR3 region is CASSEINRGELFF. CDR3 bases: TGTGCCAGCAGCGAAATTAACCGCGGGGAGCTGTTTTTT.